Detailed here is one T cell receptor (beta chain). The specificity of this receptor is unknown. The cohort comprised fewer than 700 healthy bone marrow donors. At the time of sampling, all cohort members were nominally healthy, though unrecorded immune exposures were likely present. The donor was CMV seronegative and belonged to the group of 380 or so seronegative cohort members. A peripheral blood sample was provided by each donor, and peripheral blood mononuclear cells were used for TCR beta sequencing. The Qiagen DNeasy Blood Extraction Kit was used to extract genomic DNA from the blood cell samples. The data derive from a study of cytomegalovirus exposure and HLA in healthy donors (dated by TCRdb to 2016 to 2017). Some background on the complete study: An earlier analysis of around 600 of the donors reported 250 to 300 Gb of sequence data and some 120 million unique TCR beta sequences from 150 million to 200 million T cells. An early release that covered about 640 HLA-typed donors contained approximately 300 gigabases of sequencing data and 65 million to 100 million unique TCR sequences. Of the 350 to 450 genotyped donors, roughly 80% were placed in the genetic ancestry cluster associated with self-reported Caucasian donors. The study aimed to test whether cataloging public T cell receptors could reveal signatures of past pathogen exposure. The T cell repertoires of 666 subjects were profiled by immunosequencing and related to cytomegalovirus serostatus. Besides the first cohort of roughly 640 subjects, a separate validation cohort made up of over a hundred different subjects was used. High-throughput TCR immunosequencing, statistical association of individual TCRs with disease status, and machine learning were combined to predict cytomegalovirus infection status. A later analysis re-examined previously published TCR beta repertoires from about 700 donors and added high-resolution HLA genotyping to investigate patterns of TCR occurrence. In the later analysis, no new phenotypic data were used to find candidate immune exposures; instead, reliance was placed on TCR beta sequences and their occurrence across donors. To decide whether each TCR beta V gene segment behaved as functional or pseudogenic, an earlier analysis of some 570 of the donors relied on high-throughput TCR beta sequencing. Alongside the repertoire data, information on donor age, sex, ethnicity and CMV serostatus was compiled. A later genetic analysis used genome-wide SNP genotypes for about 65% of the roughly 670 donors, treating that subset as a discovery cohort. All discovery cohort repertoires had been generated on a single sequencing platform. HLA typing included class I and class II loci at four-digit resolution. The number of donors typed differed by locus, with roughly 620-630 for A, B, C, DRB1 and DQB1, around 500 for DQA1, 600 to 610 for DPA1, and roughly 450 for DPB1. A few DR-DQ haplotypes were handled as single units for association and clustering because linkage in the cohort was strong. Across approximately 400 genotyped donors of the cohort, an average of approximately 240,000 unique TCR beta nucleotide sequences per donor were sequenced, and around 20% of those sequences were non-productive. General study outcomes and caveats: In the study, approximately 150 TCR beta chains were listed as associated with cytomegalovirus. A cluster of highly shared sequence variants was judged likely to be a technical artifact of the sequencing pipeline. A later genetic analysis associated a missense DCLRE1C variant with V-gene and J-gene trimming of TCR beta chains, and an independent cohort replicated the association. While some public TCRs were present in many individuals, most TCR sequences turned up only very rarely across donors. A further reported finding was that TCR beta sequences accurately predicted the HLA-A and HLA-B alleles for most subjects in the first cohort. Because the 87-base-pair reads could not distinguish some IMGT-functional V segments, including TRBV6-2 and TRBV6-3, those segments were excluded. A later analysis found that most CMV-associated TCR beta chains appeared HLA-restricted, with HLA associations seemingly driven largely by CMV exposure. Correlated functional status among segregating V segments might reflect linkage disequilibrium, but an unknown experimental factor could not be ruled out. The classifier was reported to diagnose cytomegalovirus status with high specificity and sensitivity in both the original cohort and the validation cohort. The presence/absence analyses assumed that sequencing depth was roughly uniform across donors, and that assumption may not be true. Assigning TCR associations to individual alleles was difficult when HLA alleles, especially DR and DQ, strongly co-occurred. In a later analysis, the rate of TCR association differed among HLA loci, with DRB1 alleles having the most associated TCRs and HLA-C alleles having the fewest. Broadly in line with IMGT annotations, most TCR beta V segments showed up in productive rearrangements about 90% or about 30% of the time in an earlier analysis of under 700 of the donors. Because counts were too low, seventeen rarely observed V segments, including chromosome 9 orphons, were left out of the earlier analysis of a few hundred of the donors. In a later analysis, several top co-occurrence clusters were reported to appear linked to parvovirus B19, influenza, CMV and Epstein-Barr virus. The authors suggested that the approach could potentially be generalized to other disease states and immunological phenotypes. A later analysis associated about 18,000 TCR beta sequences with specific HLA alleles at a false discovery rate of 0.05. In a later analysis, HLA-associated TCR beta chains were found to be more clonally expanded and to have lower generation probabilities than equally common non-associated chains. HLA typing was unavailable for some donors at each locus, so association tests used only the typed subset. A later genetic analysis reported fewer N-insertions in productive TCRs among donors in an Asian-associated ancestry cluster than the roughly 620-donor mean. The cohort was sequenced for TCR beta chains only, and without alpha or paired-chain data the features that could be detected were limited. The only immune exposure information available for the cohort was CMV serostatus. Three of the identified cytomegalovirus-associated TCR beta chains were confirmed in vitro to be specific for cytomegalovirus antigens.

Receptor libraries were prepared by the immunoSEQ multiplex PCR assay. A mixture of 60 forward primers for TCR Vbeta segments and 13 reverse primers for TCR Jbeta segments was used in the multiplex PCR. Amplification of the CDR3 region of rearranged TCR beta genes was performed with a multiplex PCR assay on genomic DNA. The amplified TCR beta libraries were sequenced on the Illumina HiSeq System as 87-base-pair reads. For the original study's pipeline: A later analysis tallied around 80 million unique TCR beta chains across the roughly 610 repertoires, and some 10 million of those chains were shared by two or more donors. A nearest-neighbor algorithm error-corrected the raw reads and collapsed the reads into unique sequences, merging closely related sequences to remove PCR and sequencing errors. Alignment of CDR3 sequences to IMGT reference sequences was used to assign V, D and J gene segments. For a sequence to be retained, at least a six-nucleotide match to both a V gene segment and a J gene segment was required. Rearrangements were called productive when the CDR3 lacked stop codons and stayed in frame with V and J; all others were non-productive. Following IMGT convention, CDR3 was defined as the stretch from the second conserved V-encoded cysteine to the conserved J-encoded phenylalanine. Sequences without an unambiguous match to a single V gene segment were excluded from the earlier analysis of a few hundred of the donors. An earlier analysis of a few hundred of the donors called V segments functional above 56.7% productive rearrangements and segregating when the between-donor standard deviation exceeded 5%. A statistical classification framework was built to diagnose cytomegalovirus status from the catalog of TCR beta chain sequences. V and J gene assignment, in a later analysis, came from comparing TCR nucleotide sequences with IMGT/GENE-DB human TR gene sequences. The TCRdist pipeline was used in a later analysis to assign CDR3 sequences and most-parsimonious VDJ recombination scenarios. In a later analysis, each TCR beta chain was defined by its CDR3 amino acid sequence together with its V-gene family, and reads without a unique V-gene family were excluded. In a later analysis, 450 to 600 highly shared, low-generation-probability nucleotide sequences were removed to address suspected cross-contamination and a sequencing artifact. A later analysis calculated a clonal expansion index for each public chain from normalized within-repertoire ranks of inferred template counts. A later analysis computed generation probabilities with a VDJ recombination model fitted to out-of-frame rearrangements, and checked the results against IGoR. In a later analysis, hypergeometric tests were used to score TCR-TCR, TCR-HLA and TCR-CMV co-occurrence, with a repertoire-size bias correction applied to TCR pairs. A later analysis estimated false discovery rates by permuting HLA or CMV assignments 20 times. In a later analysis, co-occurring TCRs were grouped using DBSCAN, with TCRdist sequence similarity added in when clustering inside HLA-allele-positive subsets. Repertoires with fewer than 30,000 or more than 120,000 public chains, plus five repertoires with anomalous nucleotide sharing, were excluded from co-occurrence clustering. Sourced from immuneACCESS, this table was stored by TCRdb with only in-frame sequences that have V and J called. A share of the clones is absent; for the studies checked, an unresolved V gene accounts for under half, and the remainder has no known explanation. D and trimming come from the DNA, and the V and J calls and clone size come from that table. The sample table includes under 200,000 clones. In total, the top ten clones hold roughly 1.9% of the sample.

For CDR1 and CDR2, the germline V gene lists SGHRS and YFSETQ. V gives up 7 bases and J gives up 2 bases, and the segment between their germline ends measures 13 bases. The CDR3 spans 13 residues, from the cysteine through the phenylalanine. The DNA shown is the 39-base CDR3, in frame from base 1. This sequence originates from a man between 25 and 39 years old in good health and CMV-seronegative. The V and J segments used are TRBV5-1 and TRBJ2-7, and possibly TRBD2, on 5 matching bases. Sequenced sample: PBMCs. The DNA sequence is TGCGCCAGCGTCGGCTTCGGGACCTACGAGCAGTACTTC. Translated, it gives CASVGFGTYEQYF.